Each of the 10 T cell receptor beta chains below was sequenced from the same sample in a study of T-cell memory formation after mild COVID-19. In TCRdb, the 5' RACE reads were re-called with MiXCR into one record per CDR3 protein. The profile shows some 120,000 distinct CDR3 sequences, about 16% of them singletons. The source material was PBMCs or a T cell subset sorted from them (not recorded which). These receptors were collected from an adult woman who had mild COVID-19 (a few samples of this study predate the infection). Cell type and time point are not known.

This rearrangement joins TRBV15 to TRBJ1-1; D gene ambiguous. This CDR3 comprises 15 residues. The ends were cut back, 0 bases at V and 2 bases at J, with 10 bases in the middle. Germline assignment: CDR1 LNHNV and CDR2 YYDKDF (reference sequence). CDR3 amino acids: CATSRELRVNTEAFF. The CDR3, as DNA: TGTGCCACCAGCAGAGAACTACGGGTAAACACTGAAGCTTTCTTT.

This sequence joins TRBV12-3 or TRBV12-4 and TRBJ2-7, with TRBD1 matching 7 bases. V shed 5 bases, J shed 2 bases, and the junction held 6 bases outside the gene matches. The length of the CDR3 is 14 residues. CDR3: CASSPTGTAYEQYF. In nucleotides, the CDR3 is TGTGCCAGCAGTCCTACGGGGACAGCCTACGAGCAGTACTTC.

The V gene is TRBV6-5, the J gene TRBJ2-1; no clear D gene. V was pared by 7 bases and J by 3 bases, with 16 bases between. Germline V gene data show CDR1 as MNHEY and CDR2 as SVGAGI. There are 15 residues in the CDR3. CDR3 sequence (DNA): TGTGCCAGCAAGGTGACGGGTCTAGGCTACAATGAGCAGTTCTTC. Its translation is CASKVTGLGYNEQFF.

This clonotype appeared a few times. The chain employs TRBV13 and TRBJ2-2, with 9 bases fitting TRBD2. Losses at the gene ends were 6 bases for V and 6 bases for J; bases not matched to a gene: 5. Germline assignment: CDR1 PRHDT and CDR2 FYEKMQ (reference sequence). The CDR3 runs to 14 residues. The chain's CDR3 is CASRVAGVPGELFF. The CDR3 nucleotides are TGTGCCAGCAGAGTAGCGGGGGTACCCGGGGAGCTGTTTTTT.

This clonotype was observed at least ten times. This chain joins TRBV5-6 and TRBJ2-5; 8 bases fit TRBD1. Germline lookup yields CDR1 SGHDT and CDR2 YYEEEE. The CDR3 is 14 residues long. The V segment lost 4 bases and the J segment 1 base; nucleotides outside the gene matches: 3. The CDR3 coding sequence is TGTGCCAGCAGCCCGGGACAGGTCCAAGAGACCCAGTACTTC. Protein sequence: CASSPGQVQETQYF.

The gene calls are TRBV5-1 and TRBJ2-7, with TRBD1 matching 8 bases. The CDR3 is 14 residues long. Trimming at V came to 4 bases and at J to 3 bases, leaving 6 bases not matched to a gene. CDR1 is SGHRS, CDR2 YFSETQ, per germline. CDR3 DNA sequence: TGCGCCAGCAGCAGGACAGGGAACCACTACGAGCAGTACTTC. Amino acid sequence: CASSRTGNHYEQYF.

This clonotype was observed a few times. The chain uses TRBV12-3 or TRBV12-4 and TRBJ2-7; no firm D call. V was shortened by 5 bases and J by 4 bases, with 9 bases between the two germline ends. The CDR3 contains 12 residues. This CDR3 is CASSPLPYEQYF. The CDR3 DNA reads as TGTGCCAGCAGTCCACTCCCGTACGAGCAGTACTTC.

The chain uses TRBV3-1 and TRBJ2-2; the match to TRBD1 covers 10 bases. The V segment lost 2 bases and the J segment 7 bases; nucleotides outside the gene matches: 13. Germline V lookup: CDR1 LGHDT, CDR2 YNNKEL (reference sequence). This CDR3 region has 18 residues. CDR3 protein: CASSQPSRDRGVNGELFF. CDR3 coding DNA: TGTGCCAGCAGCCAACCGTCCCGGGACAGGGGCGTCAACGGGGAGCTGTTTTTT.

The CDR3 DNA is TGCGCCAGCAGCTTGGGCCCGGACTACGAGCAGTACTTC. Its protein is CASSLGPDYEQYF. This chain uses TRBV5-1 with TRBJ2-7; the D is unclear. Germline V lookup: CDR1 SGHRS, CDR2 YFSETQ. The CDR3 loop spans 13 amino acids. The V and J ends lost 0 bases and 3 bases respectively, with 7 bases between them.

This chain uses TRBV12-3 or TRBV12-4 with TRBJ2-5, with 12 nucleotides matching TRBD2. J was trimmed by 4 bases and V by 5 bases; bases with no gene match: 8. The CDR3 covers 16 residues. CDR3 region: CASSPQTSGGGETQYF. The CDR3 region has the DNA TGTGCCAGCAGTCCCCAGACTAGCGGGGGCGGAGAGACCCAGTACTTC.